These 32 T cell receptor beta chains share one sample of origin, sequenced in a study of CD8 T cells in ankylosing spondylitis. Study-level results: A TCR beta motif of 7 or 8 highly homologous variants appeared characteristic of ankylosing spondylitis blood.

The antigens of these receptors remain unknown. TCRdb analysed the 5' RACE reads with MiXCR anew, one entry per CDR3 protein. The sample includes approximately 300,000 distinct CDR3 sequences, 7% to 9% of them seen just once. The sequenced material came from blood, either unsorted or a sorted T cell fraction (not recorded which). These receptors were collected from a male donor with ankylosing spondylitis.

There are a few counts of this clonotype. The rearrangement uses TRBV5-1 and TRBJ2-3; tentative D call: TRBD2 (6 bases). Germline V lookup: CDR1 SGHRS, CDR2 YFSETQ. V was clipped by 1 base and J by 2 bases, with 23 bases between them. This CDR3 is 19 amino acids long. CDR3 nucleotides: TGCGCCAGCAGCTTGATTGGCGGGAATACGCAGTCCGCCACAGATACGCAGTATTTT. Residues: CASSLIGGNTQSATDTQYF.

This clonotype has a handful of counts. The rearrangement links TRBV20-1 to TRBJ2-7; a weak D match, TRBD1 (6 bases). The CDR3 runs to 13 residues. Germline loops: CDR1 DFQATT, CDR2 SNEGSKA (reference sequence). The ends were cut back, 4 bases at V and 3 bases at J, with 13 bases in the middle. The CDR3 DNA reads TGCAGTGCTACAAGGGACATAAACTACGAGCAGTACTTC. Translating it yields CSATRDINYEQYF.

The table lists this clonotype with a few counts. V usage is TRBV29-1 and J usage is TRBJ1-5, with TRBD1 matching 9 bases. The trim removed 6 bases at V and 5 bases at J, leaving 5 bases unmatched. CDR3 size: 13 residues. Germline V gene sequence: CDR1 SQVTM, CDR2 ANQGSEA. This CDR3 is CSVEQGADQPQHF. CDR3 DNA sequence: TGCAGCGTAGAACAGGGGGCAGATCAGCCCCAGCATTTT. The whole variable domain, remainder taken from reference TRBV29-1 and TRBJ1-5, is SAVISQKPSRDICQRGTSLTIQCQVDSQVTMMFWYRQQPGQSLTLIATANQGSEATYESGFVIDKFPISRPNLTFSTLTVSNMSPEDSSIYLCSVEQGADQPQHFGDGTRLSIL.

In this sample, this clonotype turned up many times. The chain carries TRBV7-3 and TRBJ2-3; D is uncertain. The V end was cut by 1 base, the J end by 2 bases, with 10 bases between. The CDR3 runs 15 residues. CDR1 and CDR2 (germline): SGHTA, FQGTGA. Here the CDR3 DNA reads TGTGCCAGCAGCTTAAAGGCGGAGTCCACAGATACGCAGTATTTT. It encodes CASSLKAESTDTQYF.

This sequence joins TRBV27 and TRBJ1-6; D perhaps matches TRBD1 (6 bases). CDR1 is MNHEY and CDR2 is SMNVEV in the germline V gene (reference sequence). Trimming took off 3 bases at V and 9 bases at J, with 12 bases between the two ends. There are 14 residues in the CDR3. This CDR3 is CASSFSQGGSPLHF. CDR3 DNA: TGTGCCAGCAGTTTTTCACAGGGCGGTTCACCCCTCCACTTT.

This clonotype was detected a few times. The chain has TRBV28 and TRBJ2-5; D assignment may be TRBD1 or TRBD2 (6 bases each). The germline V and J ends were trimmed by 5 bases and 1 base, with 14 bases remaining between them. Germline loops: CDR1 MDHEN, CDR2 SYDVKM. This CDR3 contains 15 residues. The CDR3 here is CASSGGPGAQETQYF. CDR3 DNA: TGTGCCAGCAGTGGGGGGCCGGGGGCCCAAGAGACCCAGTACTTC.

This clonotype came up many times. The J gene is TRBJ2-1, the V gene TRBV5-1; possibly TRBD1 for D (5 bases). V lost 3 bases to trimming and J lost 0 bases, with 7 bases between them. From germline, CDR1 is SGHRS and CDR2 YFSETQ. CDR3 length equals 14 residues. Here the CDR3 reads CASSYDSSYNEQFF. The CDR3 DNA sequence: TGCGCCAGCAGCTACGACAGCTCCTACAATGAGCAGTTCTTC.

The CDR3 nucleotides read TGTGCCAGTAGTAGATATGGGACAGCTCAAGAGACCCAGTACTTC. Protein: CASSRYGTAQETQYF. The chain couples TRBV19 to TRBJ2-5, with TRBD1 matching 7 bases. The CDR3 has 15 residues. Germline V gene lookup returns CDR1 LNHDA and CDR2 SQIVND (reference sequence). With V trimmed by 4 bases and J by 2 bases, 7 bases remained unmatched.

This chain connects TRBV29-1 to TRBJ2-1; possibly TRBD2 for D (5 bases). Germline V gene sequence: CDR1 SQVTM, CDR2 ANQGSEA. V was pared by 3 bases and J by 10 bases, with 16 bases between. This CDR3 has 13 residues. CDR3 sequence reads: CSVDKQGLGEQFF. CDR3 DNA: TGCAGCGTTGACAAACAAGGACTCGGGGAGCAGTTCTTC.

This clonotype appeared many times. The V call is TRBV6-1, the J call TRBJ2-4, with D possibly being TRBD1 (7 bases). The germline CDR1 and CDR2 sequences are MNHNS and SASEGT. There are 14 residues in the CDR3. V was cut by 6 bases and J by 7 bases, with 16 bases left in between. CDR3 DNA sequence: TGTGCCAGCAGCCCTGACAGGGAGGTCAACATTCAGTACTTC. As protein: CASSPDREVNIQYF.

This clonotype was observed a few times. This chain connects TRBV10-2 to TRBJ2-1, with 8 bases aligning to TRBD2. Germline values: CDR1 WSHSY, CDR2 SAAADI. The CDR3 has 14 residues. Unmatched junction bases numbered 7, after V lost 5 bases and J lost 7 bases. The CDR3 sequence is CASSNLAGSNEQFF. The CDR3 nucleotides are TGCGCCAGCAGTAACCTAGCGGGCTCAAATGAGCAGTTCTTC.

The gene calls are TRBV5-6 and TRBJ2-7, with a possible D match to TRBD1 (6 bases). Trimming cost V 0 bases and J 2 bases, with 9 bases left between them. Germline V gives CDR1 SGHDT, CDR2 YYEEEE. The CDR3 sequence is 14 residues long. CDR3 nucleotide sequence: TGTGCCAGCAGCTTGGTGGGGGCTACCTACGAGCAGTACTTC. Protein product: CASSLVGATYEQYF.

This chain links TRBV9 with TRBJ2-3, with D possibly being TRBD2 (5 bases). The V gene lost 0 bases and the J gene lost 11 bases, with 10 bases spanning the gap. Germline assignment: CDR1 SGDLS and CDR2 YYNGEE. This CDR3 contains 12 residues. The CDR3 spells CASSVERRRQYF. The CDR3 nucleotides are TGTGCCAGCAGCGTAGAGAGGAGGAGGCAGTATTTT.

V gene TRBV5-1 combines with J gene TRBJ2-7; 11 bases match TRBD2. V shed 3 bases and J 4 bases; nucleotides not matched to a gene: 9. Germline V gene sequence: CDR1 SGHRS, CDR2 YFSETQ. CDR3 size: 16 residues. The CDR3 reads CASSWGTSGTLYEQYF. The CDR3 nucleotides read TGCGCCAGCAGCTGGGGGACTAGCGGAACCCTATACGAGCAGTACTTC.

The chain combines TRBV27 with TRBJ2-1; D is tentatively TRBD1 or TRBD2 (5 bases each). The V gene's germline CDR1 is MNHEY and CDR2 SMNVEV (reference sequence). V lost 4 bases, J lost 4 bases, and 14 bases lay in between. The CDR3 is made up of 15 amino acids. CDR3 sequence (DNA): TGTGCCAGCAGTTCCCCCGGGACGGGTTACAATGAGCAGTTCTTC. As protein: CASSSPGTGYNEQFF.

Only a few counts were recorded for this clonotype. This chain connects TRBV5-1 to TRBJ2-7, with TRBD2 identical over 9 bases. CDR3 length equals 14 residues. From germline, CDR1 is SGHRS and CDR2 YFSETQ. V lost 7 bases, J lost 0 bases, and 5 bases stayed unmatched. The CDR3 DNA is TGCGCCAGCTGCCAGACTAGCGGCTCCTACGAGCAGTACTTC. Translating gives CASCQTSGSYEQYF.

The chain combines TRBV10-3 with TRBJ2-7; 8 bases fit TRBD1. J lost 4 bases, V lost 4 bases, and 6 bases had no gene match. CDR1 is ENHRY, CDR2 SYGVKD, per germline. The CDR3 contains 14 residues. This CDR3 reads CAISAGGPRYEQYF. CDR3 sequence (DNA): TGTGCCATCAGTGCAGGGGGCCCCCGATACGAGCAGTACTTC.

The chain joins TRBV5-1 to TRBJ2-1; TRBD2 matches 8 bases. V was clipped by 0 bases and J by 8 bases; unmatched bases: 10. The germline V gene encodes CDR1 SGHRS and CDR2 YFSETQ. The CDR3 has 16 amino acids. CDR3: CASSLGVSGIEYEQFF. The DNA of the CDR3 is TGCGCCAGCAGCTTGGGGGTTAGCGGGATAGAATATGAGCAGTTCTTC.

This clonotype has only a few counts. This sequence joins TRBV19 and TRBJ1-1; D is perhaps TRBD1 (6 bases). CDR1 and CDR2 from the germline V gene are LNHDA and SQIVND (reference sequence). The CDR3 covers 13 residues. Trimming shortened V by 6 bases and J by 4 bases, and 12 bases separated the two germline ends. The CDR3 region has the DNA TGTGCCAGTAGCCGGACCAGGGGCACTGAAGCTTTCTTT. Translated, it gives CASSRTRGTEAFF.

The chain has TRBV6-1 and TRBJ2-7, with D perhaps given as TRBD1 or TRBD2 (6 bases each). The V end lost 6 bases, the J end lost 4 bases, and 16 bases lay between the germline ends. Germline V gives CDR1 MNHNS, CDR2 SASEGT. The length of the CDR3 is 14 residues. For the CDR3, the DNA is TGTGCCAGCAGCCCGGGGGCAGGGTGGTACGAGCAGTACTTC. Its translation is CASSPGAGWYEQYF.

The V and J genes are TRBV12-3 or TRBV12-4 and TRBJ2-3; 10 bases are a match to TRBD1. The CDR3 is 17 amino acids. The V gene end was trimmed by 5 bases and the J gene end by 0 bases; junction bases not matched to a gene: 8. The CDR3 DNA follows: TGTGCCAGCAGTCCACGGACAGGGGGTTATAGCACAGATACGCAGTATTTT. Protein sequence: CASSPRTGGYSTDTQYF.

The chain combines TRBV10-1 with TRBJ2-3; possible D gene TRBD2, 5 bases. Germline V gives CDR1 WNHNN, CDR2 SYGVQD (reference sequence). This CDR3 is built from 13 residues. Trimming removed 8 bases at V and 5 bases at J, with 14 bases between. The CDR3 DNA reads as TGCGCCAGCCACGGCGGGCCTGGAGATACGCAGTATTTT. Its translation is CASHGGPGDTQYF.

This clonotype has a count of ten or more. This rearrangement joins TRBV27 to TRBJ2-1; 8 bases are shared with TRBD2. Germline V CDR1 and CDR2: MNHEY, SMNVEV (reference sequence). The CDR3 runs 16 residues. V lost 1 base, J lost 2 bases, and 4 bases stayed unmatched. The CDR3 loop is CASSLLVSGTYNEQFF. Written as DNA, the CDR3 is TGTGCCAGCAGTTTATTGGTTAGCGGGACCTACAATGAGCAGTTCTTC.

This clonotype turned up a few times. The chain is built from TRBV9 and TRBJ2-1; 7 nucleotides match TRBD2. CDR3 length: 15 residues. V shed 1 base and J 6 bases; nucleotides not matched to a gene: 7. Germline values: CDR1 SGDLS, CDR2 YYNGEE. CDR3 coding DNA: TGTGCCAGCAGCGTATGGACTAGTGGGTCCAATGAGCAGTTCTTC. Residues: CASSVWTSGSNEQFF.

This clonotype was detected many times. V and J are TRBV9 and TRBJ2-2, with 8 bases matching TRBD1. V was pared by 4 bases and J by 3 bases, with 8 bases of the junction left unmatched. Per germline, CDR1 SGDLS and CDR2 YYNGEE. The CDR3 is made up of 16 amino acids. CDR3 bases: TGTGCCAGCAGCACTCTCCCGGACAGGGACACCGGGGAGCTGTTTTTT. Amino acids: CASSTLPDRDTGELFF.

This clonotype was detected many times. This chain joins TRBV5-1 and TRBJ1-2; no clear D gene. Trimming left V 0 bases short and J 6 bases short, with 6 bases between. Germline assignment: CDR1 SGHRS and CDR2 YFSETQ. This CDR3 contains 12 residues. In nucleotides, the CDR3 is TGCGCCAGCAGCTTGGACTTTGATGGCTACACCTTC. Encoded protein: CASSLDFDGYTF. Complete variable domain (other parts from reference TRBV5-1 and TRBJ1-2): KAGVTQTPRYLIKTRGQQVTLSCSPISGHRSVSWYQQTPGQGLQFLFEYFSETQRNKGNFPGRFSGRQFSNSRSEMNVSTLELGDSALYLCASSLDFDGYTFGSGTRLTVV.

This clonotype was detected ten times or more. The chain combines TRBV24-1 with TRBJ2-1; 7 bases are a match to TRBD1. The CDR3 has 16 amino acids. The ends lost 5 bases at V and 3 bases at J; junction bases unmatched: 9. CDR1 KGHDR and CDR2 SFDVKD come from the germline V gene. The CDR3 DNA is TGTGCCACCAGTGGTCGGGCAGGGGGTAACTACAATGAGCAGTTCTTC. Its translation is CATSGRAGGNYNEQFF.

This clonotype occurred a few times. The chain employs TRBV6-1 and TRBJ1-1, with D maybe TRBD1 (6 bases). Germline V gene sequence: CDR1 MNHNS, CDR2 SASEGT. The CDR3 totals 15 residues. With 5 bases removed from V and 0 bases from J, the gap between germline ends came to 13 bases. Written as DNA, the CDR3 is TGTGCCAGCAGTACATGGACAGCTTTGAACACTGAAGCTTTCTTT. Translation: CASSTWTALNTEAFF.

This clonotype was counted between two and nine times. The chain employs TRBV20-1 and TRBJ2-3; 10 bases are shared with TRBD2. CDR1 is DFQATT, CDR2 SNEGSKA, per germline (reference sequence). CDR3 length: 14 residues. V was pared by 3 bases and J by 5 bases, with 5 bases of the junction left unmatched. The CDR3 spells CSASLAGVKDTQYF. As DNA, the CDR3 is TGCAGTGCTAGCCTAGCGGGAGTGAAAGATACGCAGTATTTT.

This clonotype turned up a few times. The chain joins TRBV7-2 to TRBJ1-1, with TRBD1 as a possible D gene (5 bases). With 2 bases removed from V and 3 bases from J, the gap between germline ends came to 19 bases. The CDR3 runs 17 residues. Germline V gene lookup returns CDR1 SGHTA and CDR2 FQGNSA. Here the CDR3 reads CASSLWQGLGYYTEAFF. CDR3 coding DNA: TGTGCCAGCAGCTTATGGCAGGGCCTCGGGTATTACACTGAAGCTTTCTTT.

This clonotype was counted only a few times. This chain uses TRBV20-1 with TRBJ2-5; 9 nucleotides line up with TRBD1. The germline gives CDR1 DFQATT, CDR2 SNEGSKA (reference sequence). Unmatched junction bases numbered 8, after V lost 7 bases and J lost 5 bases. The CDR3 totals 13 residues. CDR3 loop: CSVLGQGGETQYF. The DNA of the CDR3 is TGCAGTGTCCTGGGACAGGGCGGGGAGACCCAGTACTTC.

The rearrangement links TRBV6-1 to TRBJ1-1, with 10 nucleotides matching TRBD1. Germline V lookup: CDR1 MNHNS, CDR2 SASEGT. The trim removed 6 bases at V and 3 bases at J, leaving 4 bases unmatched. The CDR3 runs 14 residues. CDR3 amino acids: CASRETGGYTEAFF. The CDR3 region has the DNA TGTGCCAGCAGAGAGACAGGGGGCTACACTGAAGCTTTCTTT.